A single sample is the source of the 25 T cell receptor beta chains below, sequenced in a study of T cells in localized non-small cell lung cancer. The repertoire was sequenced with immunoSEQ multiplex PCR; TCRdb's copy has only in-frame clones and lacks some. Of 45,000 to 55,000 clones detected, approximately 90% appear once; the ten largest clones hold about 20%. The source material was peripheral blood, sampled before any cancer treatment. These receptors all stem from a male donor at least 60 years old with stage III squamous cell lung carcinoma.

This sequence joins TRBV5-1 and TRBJ1-2, with TRBD1 as a possible D gene (6 bases). CDR3 length equals 14 residues. The V gene lost 1 base and the J gene lost 3 bases, with 10 bases spanning the gap. CDR1 and CDR2 from the germline V gene are SGHRS and YFSETQ. The CDR3 region has the DNA TGCGCCAGCAGCTTGACTCCAGGGGACTATGGCTACACCTTC. This codes for CASSLTPGDYGYTF.

The V call is TRBV16, the J call TRBJ1-1; D ambiguous. Per the germline V gene, CDR1 is KGHSY and CDR2 is FQNENV. V was trimmed by 0 bases and J by 1 base, leaving 6 bases between them. CDR3 size: 14 residues. The CDR3 protein is CASSQSTGNTEAFF. In nucleotides, the CDR3 is TGTGCCAGCAGCCAATCGACGGGGAACACTGAAGCTTTCTTT.

CDR3 in DNA: TGTGCCAGCAGCAAACCCAATCAGCCCCAGCATTTT. The encoded protein is CASSKPNQPQHF. The chain carries TRBV21-1 and TRBJ1-5. TRBV21-1 has pseudogene status. The CDR3 is 12 amino acids.

The chain combines TRBV18 with TRBJ2-6, with 10 bases aligning to TRBD2. The CDR3 runs 17 residues. V was clipped by 2 bases and J by 0 bases; unmatched bases: 1. Looked up from germline, CDR1 is KGHSH and CDR2 is LQKENI. For the CDR3, the DNA is TGTGCCAGCTCACCAACTAGCGGGGTCTCTGGGGCCAACGTCCTGACTTTC. As protein: CASSPTSGVSGANVLTF.

The rearrangement uses TRBV7-8 and TRBJ2-1, with D perhaps TRBD1 (5 bases). The CDR3 spans 18 residues. Trimming stripped 1 base from V and 8 bases from J, with 24 bases between. Germline assignment: CDR1 SGHVS and CDR2 FQNEAQ. CDR3 bases: TGTGCCAGCAGCTTAGTTGGTGGAGCAGGGTTTAATCGGGATGAGCAGTTCTTC. Translation gives CASSLVGGAGFNRDEQFF.

The rearrangement links TRBV6-5 to TRBJ1-2; 7 bases fit TRBD1. There are 12 residues in the CDR3. Germline V CDR1 and CDR2: MNHEY, SVGAGI. V shed 11 bases, J shed 2 bases, and the junction held 5 bases outside the gene matches. The CDR3 bases are TGTGCCGCCAAGACAGGGAACTATGGCTACACCTTC. Protein sequence: CAAKTGNYGYTF.

The chain combines TRBV11-1 with TRBJ2-1; D possibly corresponds to TRBD2 (6 bases). CDR1 and CDR2 (germline): SGHAT, FQDESV (reference sequence). The CDR3 is 15 amino acids. V lost 5 bases and J 0 bases, leaving 11 bases between the germline ends. In DNA, the CDR3 is TGTGCCAGCAGCCCGCGGGGAAGCTCCTACAATGAGCAGTTCTTC. Amino acids: CASSPRGSSYNEQFF.

The table lists this clone with a few counts. This rearrangement joins TRBV7-9 to TRBJ1-1; D gene ambiguous. The CDR3 loop spans 13 amino acids. Germline V gene sequence: CDR1 SEHNR, CDR2 FQNEAQ (reference sequence). Trimming took 5 bases from V and 11 from J, leaving 18 bases between them. DNA of the CDR3: TGTGCCAGCAGCACGGTGGGCAGCCCGCGCGCTTTCTTT. Amino acids: CASSTVGSPRAFF.

The chain carries TRBV28 and TRBJ2-7; no clear D gene. Per the germline V gene, CDR1 is MDHEN and CDR2 is SYDVKM. The CDR3 consists of 12 residues. The V and J ends lost 2 bases and 4 bases respectively, with 6 bases between them. The DNA for the CDR3 is TGTGCCAGCAGTTTAAGTGCGTACGAGCAGTACTTC. It yields the protein CASSLSAYEQYF. Using reference TRBV28 and TRBJ2-7 for the parts outside the CDR3, the full variable domain is DVKVTQSSRYLVKRTGEKVFLECVQDMDHENMFWYRQDPGLGLRLIYFSYDVKMKEKGDIPEGYSVSREKKERFSLILESASTNQTSMYLCASSLSAYEQYFGPGTRLTVT.

The genes are TRBV5-6 and TRBJ2-7; TRBD1 might be the D (5 bases). The CDR3 runs 13 residues. V dropped 2 bases and J dropped 5 bases, with 11 bases sitting between them. Germline CDR1 and CDR2: SGHDT and YYEEEE. Here the CDR3 DNA reads TGTGCCAGCAGCTTAAGTCCAGGGAACGAGCAGTACTTC. Protein product: CASSLSPGNEQYF. The entire variable domain, with the rest obtained from reference TRBV5-6 and TRBJ2-7, is as follows: DAGVTQSPTHLIKTRGQQVTLRCSPKSGHDTVSWYQQALGQGPQFIFQYYEEEERQRGNFPDRFSGHQFPNYSSELNVNALLLGDSALYLCASSLSPGNEQYFGPGTRLTVT.

The chain is built from TRBV2 and TRBJ2-7; a possible D gene is TRBD2 (6 bases). Germline V CDR1 and CDR2: SNHLY, FYNNEI. The length of the CDR3 is 16 residues. The V gene lost 2 bases and the J gene lost 4 bases, with 18 bases spanning the gap. The CDR3 sequence: CASSEIGLPGGYEQYF. The CDR3 region has the DNA TGTGCCAGCAGTGAAATAGGACTACCCGGCGGGTACGAGCAGTACTTC.

The genes are TRBV15 and TRBJ1-2, with 7 positions matching TRBD1. From germline, CDR1 is LNHNV and CDR2 YYDKDF (reference sequence). The CDR3 spans 15 residues. Trimming cost V 0 bases and J 4 bases; bases outside gene matches: 5. The DNA of the CDR3 is TGTGCCACCAGCAGAGATACTGCAGGGGGCTATGGCTACACCTTC. This gives the protein CATSRDTAGGYGYTF.

In DNA form, the CDR3 reads TGCGCCAGCAGCCTCGGGGTGTATTCACCCCTCCACTTT. As protein: CASSLGVYSPLHF. This rearrangement joins TRBV5-1 to TRBJ1-6; no definite D call. Per germline, CDR1 SGHRS and CDR2 YFSETQ. The CDR3 extends over 13 amino acids. Trimming left V 4 bases short and J 8 bases short, with 10 bases between.

V is TRBV30 and J is TRBJ1-1; D remains unclear. The germline CDR1 and CDR2 sequences are GTSNPN and SVGIG (reference sequence). V dropped 0 bases and J dropped 3 bases, with 8 bases sitting between them. This CDR3 is 13 amino acids long. The CDR3 spells CAWSVLSDTEAFF. The CDR3 coding sequence is TGTGCCTGGAGTGTACTTTCAGACACTGAAGCTTTCTTT.

This chain uses TRBV6-5 with TRBJ2-1, with D hard to call. CDR3 length: 13 residues. Germline CDR1 reads MNHEY; CDR2 reads SVGAGI. V gave up 4 bases and J gave up 10 bases, with 14 bases separating them. CDR3 loop: CASSLGSLGEQFF. CDR3 bases: TGTGCCAGCAGTTTAGGAAGTCTAGGCGAGCAGTTCTTC.

This clone was seen once. V is TRBV12-5 and J is TRBJ2-1, with TRBD2 matching over 10 bases. Trimming took 9 bases from V and 9 from J; bases not matched to a gene: 11. The V gene's germline CDR1 is LGHNT and CDR2 FRNRAP. The CDR3 contains 14 residues. The CDR3 protein is CASRASGSGGEQFF. The CDR3 DNA reads as TGTGCTAGCAGGGCTAGCGGGAGTGGTGGTGAGCAGTTCTTC.

The chain couples TRBV11-2 to TRBJ1-5; no clear D gene. CDR1 and CDR2 from the germline V gene are SGHAT and FQNNGV. The CDR3 is 17 amino acids. Trimming cost V 7 bases and J 5 bases, with 24 bases left between them. DNA for the CDR3: TGTGCCAGCACCCAATCGCCTGTCTGGGAGACGGATCAGCCCCAGCATTTT. Encoded protein: CASTQSPVWETDQPQHF.

The chain carries TRBV10-3 and TRBJ2-7, with TRBD1 matching over 8 bases. CDR3 length: 12 amino acids. V lost 10 bases, J lost 6 bases, and 8 bases stayed unmatched. The germline gives CDR1 ENHRY, CDR2 SYGVKD. CDR3 bases: TGTGCCACATTAGATCAGGGGGCCGAGCAGTACTTC. This codes for CATLDQGAEQYF.

This clone was seen just once. The gene calls are TRBV7-6 and TRBJ2-5, with D unresolved. Trimming left V 1 base short and J 0 bases short, with 9 bases between. Germline CDR1 and CDR2: SGHVS and FNYEAQ. The CDR3 totals 15 residues. CDR3 in DNA: TGTGCCAGCAGCTTAGAGGGCACACACCAAGAGACCCAGTACTTC. Residues: CASSLEGTHQETQYF.

The chain carries TRBV28 and TRBJ2-5; 11 bases agree with TRBD1. Germline V lookup: CDR1 MDHEN, CDR2 SYDVKM. Trimming removed 5 bases from V and 2 bases from J; junction bases left unmatched: 4. This CDR3 spans 15 amino acids. CDR3 region: CASSPGTGGQETQYF. The CDR3 DNA reads as TGTGCCAGCAGTCCGGGGACAGGGGGGCAAGAGACCCAGTACTTC.

V usage is TRBV7-3 and J usage is TRBJ1-2, with D maybe TRBD1 (5 bases). Trimming removed 4 bases from V and 7 bases from J, with 13 bases in between. CDR1 and CDR2 from the germline V gene are SGHTA and FQGTGA. The CDR3 extends over 13 amino acids. CDR3 region: CASSSTAGGGYTF. In DNA, the CDR3 is TGTGCCAGCAGCTCAACAGCGGGGGGTGGCTACACCTTC.

The genes are TRBV10-3 and TRBJ2-2, with 8 bases lining up with TRBD1. The V segment lost 5 bases and the J segment 6 bases; nucleotides outside the gene matches: 8. The CDR3 runs 15 residues. The germline V gene encodes CDR1 ENHRY and CDR2 SYGVKD. CDR3 in amino acids: CAISRPGQVAGELFF. The CDR3 coding sequence is TGTGCCATCAGTAGACCGGGACAGGTCGCCGGGGAGCTGTTTTTT.

The chain has TRBV7-7 and TRBJ1-4; D is undetermined. Trimming left V 1 base short and J 0 bases short, with 6 bases between. Germline values: CDR1 SSHAT, CDR2 FNYEAQ (reference sequence). This CDR3 contains 15 residues. CDR3 coding DNA: TGTGCCAGCAGCTTAGGATTTGCAACTAATGAAAAACTGTTTTTT. It is translated as CASSLGFATNEKLFF.

V gene TRBV5-1 combines with J gene TRBJ2-1; 7 nucleotides line up with TRBD1. J was trimmed by 4 bases and V by 5 bases; bases with no gene match: 12. Per the germline V gene, CDR1 is SGHRS and CDR2 is YFSETQ. The CDR3 contains 16 residues. CDR3 sequence (DNA): TGCGCCAGCAGGCAGACTACAGGGGCAGGATACAATGAGCAGTTCTTC. Encoded protein: CASRQTTGAGYNEQFF.

The chain couples TRBV5-1 to TRBJ1-1; a possible D gene is TRBD1 (5 bases). This CDR3 has 15 residues. V lost 3 bases, J lost 0 bases, and 12 bases lay in between. CDR1 is SGHRS, CDR2 YFSETQ, per germline. This chain's CDR3 is CASSYIGVVNTEAFF. In nucleotides, the CDR3 is TGCGCCAGCAGCTACATAGGGGTCGTGAACACTGAAGCTTTCTTT.